This TCR beta chain was observed in a study of vaccination effects on CD4 cells after COVID-19. Study-level points and caveats: Small numbers of convalescent patients limited the study. It also lacked early post-infection timepoints.

As regards this clone: Antigen unknown.

Before sequencing took place, the ViraFEST assay used viral peptide pools to expand antigen-specific CD4+ T cells. The authors isolated CD4+ T cells after ten to eleven days of culture. Infection with SARS-CoV-2 occurred in the person between March and December 2020, and PCR confirmed it. Cells had half their medium changed to IL-2 medium on days 3 and 7. The repertoire was sequenced with immunoSEQ multiplex PCR; TCRdb's copy has only in-frame clones and lacks some. The sample includes about 45,000 clones, around 72% of them seen just once. Source: CD4+ T cells from PBMCs cultured with a peptide pool, taken before COVID-19 vaccination. The source is a human donor who had a prior SARS-CoV-2 infection.

For the CDR3, the DNA is TGTGCCAGCAGCGTACGGTCGGGCAGCTCCTACAATGAGCAGTTCTTC. Its translation is CASSVRSGSSYNEQFF. The chain has TRBV9 and TRBJ2-1; D is undetermined. The CDR3 extends over 16 amino acids. V lost 1 base to trimming and J lost 0 bases, with 11 bases between them. CDR1 and CDR2 from the germline V gene are SGDLS and YYNGEE.